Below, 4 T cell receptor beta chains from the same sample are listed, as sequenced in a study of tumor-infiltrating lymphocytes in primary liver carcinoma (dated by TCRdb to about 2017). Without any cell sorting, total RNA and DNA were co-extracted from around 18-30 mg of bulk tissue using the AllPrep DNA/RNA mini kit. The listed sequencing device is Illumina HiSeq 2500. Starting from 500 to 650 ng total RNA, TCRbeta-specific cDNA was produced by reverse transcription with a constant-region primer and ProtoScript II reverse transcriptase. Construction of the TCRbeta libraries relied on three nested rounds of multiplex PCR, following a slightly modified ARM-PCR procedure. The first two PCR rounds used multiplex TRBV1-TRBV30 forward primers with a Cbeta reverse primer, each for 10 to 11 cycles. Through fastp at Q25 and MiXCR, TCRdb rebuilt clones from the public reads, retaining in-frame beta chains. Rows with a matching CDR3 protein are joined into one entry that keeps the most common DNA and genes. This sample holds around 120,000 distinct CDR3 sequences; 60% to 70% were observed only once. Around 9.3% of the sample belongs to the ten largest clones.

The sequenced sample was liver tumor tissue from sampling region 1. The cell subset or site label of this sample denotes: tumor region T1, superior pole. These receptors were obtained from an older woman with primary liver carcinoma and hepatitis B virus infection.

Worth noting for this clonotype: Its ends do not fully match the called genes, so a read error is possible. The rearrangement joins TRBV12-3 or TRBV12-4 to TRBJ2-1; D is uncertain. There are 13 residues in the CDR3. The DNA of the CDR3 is TGTGTCAGCAGTTTCGGCCGAGACAATGAGCAATTCTTC. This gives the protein CVSSFGRDNEQFF.

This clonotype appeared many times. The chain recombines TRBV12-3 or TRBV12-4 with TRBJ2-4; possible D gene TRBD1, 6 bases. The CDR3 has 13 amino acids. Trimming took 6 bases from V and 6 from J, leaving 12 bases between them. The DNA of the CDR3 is TGTGCCAGCAGCTTTGAGGACAGAAACATTCAGTACTTC. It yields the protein CASSFEDRNIQYF.

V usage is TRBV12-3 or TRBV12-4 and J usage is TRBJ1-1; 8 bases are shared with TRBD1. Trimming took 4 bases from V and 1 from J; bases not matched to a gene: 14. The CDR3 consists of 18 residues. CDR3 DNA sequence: TGTGCCAGCAGTTCCGTTCGACAGGGGAGGGACACGAACACTGAAGCTTTCTTT. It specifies CASSSVRQGRDTNTEAFF.

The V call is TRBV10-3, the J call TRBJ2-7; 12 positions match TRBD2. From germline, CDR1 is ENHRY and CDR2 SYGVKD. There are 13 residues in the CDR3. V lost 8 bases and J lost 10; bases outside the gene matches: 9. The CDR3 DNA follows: TGTGCCATCGGGCTAGCGGGAGGGCCCGATCAGTACTTC. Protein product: CAIGLAGGPDQYF.